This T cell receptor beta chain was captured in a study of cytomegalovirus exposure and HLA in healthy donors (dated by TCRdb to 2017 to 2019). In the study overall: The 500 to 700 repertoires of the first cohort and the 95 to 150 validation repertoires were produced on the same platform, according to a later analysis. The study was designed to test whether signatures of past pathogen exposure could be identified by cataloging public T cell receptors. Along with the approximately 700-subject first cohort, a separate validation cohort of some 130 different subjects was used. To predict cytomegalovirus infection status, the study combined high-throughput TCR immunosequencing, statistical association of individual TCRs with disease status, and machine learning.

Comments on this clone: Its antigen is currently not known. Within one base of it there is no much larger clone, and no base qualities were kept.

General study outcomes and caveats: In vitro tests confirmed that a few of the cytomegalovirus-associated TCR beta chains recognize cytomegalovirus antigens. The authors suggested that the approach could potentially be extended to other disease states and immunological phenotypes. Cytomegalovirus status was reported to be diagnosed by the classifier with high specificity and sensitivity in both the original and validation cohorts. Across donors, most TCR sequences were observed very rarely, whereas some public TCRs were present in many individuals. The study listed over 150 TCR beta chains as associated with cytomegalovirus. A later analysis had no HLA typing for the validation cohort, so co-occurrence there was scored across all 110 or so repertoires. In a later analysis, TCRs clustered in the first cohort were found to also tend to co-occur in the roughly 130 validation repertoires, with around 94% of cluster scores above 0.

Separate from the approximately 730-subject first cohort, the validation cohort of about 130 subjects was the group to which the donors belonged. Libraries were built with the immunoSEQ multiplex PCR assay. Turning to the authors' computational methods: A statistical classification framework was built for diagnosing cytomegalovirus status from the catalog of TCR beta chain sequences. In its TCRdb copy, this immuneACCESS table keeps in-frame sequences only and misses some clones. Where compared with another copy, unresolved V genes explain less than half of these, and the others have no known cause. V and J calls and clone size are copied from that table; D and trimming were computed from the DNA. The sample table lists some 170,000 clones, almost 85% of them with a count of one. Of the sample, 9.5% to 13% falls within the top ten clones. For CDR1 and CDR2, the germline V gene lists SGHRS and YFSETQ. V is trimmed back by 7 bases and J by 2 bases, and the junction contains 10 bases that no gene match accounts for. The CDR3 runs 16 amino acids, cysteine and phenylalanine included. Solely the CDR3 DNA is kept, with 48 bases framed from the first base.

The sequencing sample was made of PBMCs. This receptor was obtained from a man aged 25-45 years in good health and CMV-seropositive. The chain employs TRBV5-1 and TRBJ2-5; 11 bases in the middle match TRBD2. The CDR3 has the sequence CASAARLAGSQETQYF. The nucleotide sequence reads TGCGCCAGCGCGGCCCGACTAGCGGGATCACAAGAGACCCAGTACTTC.